Listed below are T cell receptor beta chains from one sample, sequenced in a study of radiation and T cells in renal cell carcinoma. Repertoires were generated with immunoSEQ multiplex PCR, while TCRdb's copy carries only in-frame clones and drops some. The data show fewer than 20,000 clones, about 56% seen once. The sample here was tumor tissue, taken from a patient whose treatment included radiotherapy and nephrectomy. The receptors derive from a man aged 45-65 years with renal cell carcinoma. The CDR3 runs from the conserved cysteine through the conserved F or W. Each record gives: clone size, D gene, V gene, J gene, CDR3 DNA, CDR3 protein. D genes are given only for firm matches. Clone size is given for some rows only: seen once, a few or many times, or a class if the clone is expanded.

abundance: NA
d_gene: NA
v_gene: TRBV10-3
j_gene: TRBJ1-1
CDR3nt: TGTGCCATCAGTGGGCCGCGGGGAGGGGGGCTCGTGACTGAAGCTTTCTTT
CDR3aa: CAISGPRGGGLVTEAFF

abundance: NA
d_gene: TRBD1
v_gene: TRBV10-3
j_gene: TRBJ2-2
CDR3nt: TGTGCCATCAGCGCCGGGACAGCCCTTACCGGGGAGCTGTTTTTT
CDR3aa: CAISAGTALTGELFF

abundance: NA
d_gene: NA
v_gene: TRBV18
j_gene: TRBJ2-3
CDR3nt: TGTGCCAGCTCACCAAGCTTGCGCCCTAGCACAGATACGCAGTATTTT
CDR3aa: CASSPSLRPSTDTQYF

abundance: NA
d_gene: NA
v_gene: TRBV2
j_gene: TRBJ2-7
CDR3nt: TGTGCCAGCAGTCCAAATCTGTCCTCCTACGAGCAGTACTTC
CDR3aa: CASSPNLSSYEQYF

abundance: NA
d_gene: TRBD1
v_gene: TRBV4-1
j_gene: TRBJ1-2
CDR3nt: TGCGCCAGCAGCCAAGATTACGGGCCGGGACAGCGAAACTATGGCTACACCTTC
CDR3aa: CASSQDYGPGQRNYGYTF

abundance: once
d_gene: TRBD1
v_gene: TRBV19
j_gene: TRBJ1-1
CDR3nt: TGTGCCAGTAGTAACGGCAGGGGGCCTGACACTGAAGCTTTCTTT
CDR3aa: CASSNGRGPDTEAFF

abundance: NA
d_gene: NA
v_gene: TRBV5-1
j_gene: TRBJ1-2
CDR3nt: TGCGCCAGCAGCGCAATAGGACAGAACTATGGCTACACCTTC
CDR3aa: CASSAIGQNYGYTF

abundance: few
d_gene: TRBD1
v_gene: TRBV7-2
j_gene: TRBJ2-2
CDR3nt: TGTGCCAGCTCGACAGGGCAAGGGGTTAGCGGGGAGCTGTTTTTT
CDR3aa: CASSTGQGVSGELFF

abundance: NA
d_gene: NA
v_gene: TRBV6-5
j_gene: TRBJ2-2
CDR3nt: TGTGCCAGCAGACTGGGCCCTGGTAGTAAGCTGTTTTTT
CDR3aa: CASRLGPGSKLFF

abundance: once
d_gene: NA
v_gene: TRBV4-3
j_gene: TRBJ1-3
CDR3nt: TGCGCCAGCAGCCAAGATCACCGAAACTCTGGAAACACCATATATTTT
CDR3aa: CASSQDHRNSGNTIYF

abundance: NA
d_gene: NA
v_gene: TRBV21-1
j_gene: TRBJ2-2
CDR3nt: TGTGCCAGCAGCAAAGGCTTATCGCGGGCCGGGGAGCTGTTTTTT
CDR3aa: CASSKGLSRAGELFF

abundance: few
d_gene: NA
v_gene: TRBV2
j_gene: TRBJ2-3
CDR3nt: TGTGCCAGCAGTGAATCCGAGGGCGCAGGCACAGATACGCAGTATTTT
CDR3aa: CASSESEGAGTDTQYF

abundance: NA
d_gene: TRBD1
v_gene: TRBV6-1
j_gene: TRBJ1-4
CDR3nt: TGTGCCAGCAGTGTAGGGGACAGAATAACGAATGAAAAACTGTTTTTT
CDR3aa: CASSVGDRITNEKLFF

abundance: NA
d_gene: TRBD2
v_gene: TRBV5-1
j_gene: TRBJ2-7
CDR3nt: TGCGCCAGCAGCTTAGGAGCGGGAGAAACCTACGAGCAGTACTTC
CDR3aa: CASSLGAGETYEQYF

abundance: NA
d_gene: TRBD1
v_gene: TRBV6-5
j_gene: TRBJ2-1
CDR3nt: TGTGCCAGCAGTCAGGGGGTTGGGAACTACAATGAGCAGTTCTTC
CDR3aa: CASSQGVGNYNEQFF

abundance: medium-sized
d_gene: TRBD1
v_gene: TRBV5-5
j_gene: TRBJ2-7
CDR3nt: TGTGCCAGCAGCTTGGTCGGGACAGGGTCCTATAACTTCTACGAGCAGTACTTC
CDR3aa: CASSLVGTGSYNFYEQYF

abundance: NA
d_gene: TRBD1
v_gene: TRBV7-9
j_gene: TRBJ1-2
CDR3nt: TGTGCCAGCAGCCCCACGACAGGGAACGGCTACACCTTC
CDR3aa: CASSPTTGNGYTF

abundance: NA
d_gene: NA
v_gene: TRBV11-3
j_gene: TRBJ1-1
CDR3nt: TGTGCCTGGCGGGAGACAGCTCTTATGAACACTGAAGCTTTCTTT
CDR3aa: CAWRETALMNTEAFF